These 27 T cell receptor beta chains were sequenced from one sample in a study of T cell repertoires in cytomegalovirus infection (dated by TCRdb to between 2018 and 2021). What this sample's treatment or condition label stands for: in vitro stimulation with specific CMV peptide epitopes to enrich CMV-specific T cells. Antigen specificity for these receptors is unknown. Sequencing relied on an Illumina HiSeq 1500. In TCRdb, the public reads were trimmed at Q25 with fastp and aligned with MiXCR, with productive beta chains retained. For every CDR3 protein sequence, its rows merge into one entry that carries the most common genes and DNA. The sample table shows about 100,000 distinct CDR3 sequences, and 25% to 35% are seen once. Of the sample, over 60% falls within the top ten clones. The sequencing here drew on CD8+ T cells from cultured PBMCs, taken from culture after CMV antigen stimulation. The source of these receptors is a human donor in good health (CMV status not recorded). Some clones in this sample may be carry-over from other donors' samples.

The sample holds many counts of this clonotype. The rearrangement uses TRBV4-1 and TRBJ2-7, with 9 positions matching TRBD2. The ends lost 3 bases at V and 8 bases at J; junction bases unmatched: 17. This CDR3 is built from 17 residues. Germline V CDR1 and CDR2: MGHRA, YSYEKL. The chain's CDR3 is CASSHLGGSGGSVKQYF. CDR3 coding DNA: TGCGCCAGCAGCCATCTTGGCGGTAGCGGGGGCTCCGTCAAGCAGTACTTC.

This clonotype was counted many times. The V call is TRBV12-3 or TRBV12-4, the J call TRBJ1-4, with D possibly TRBD1 on 5 matching bases. The CDR3 is 14 residues long. V lost 6 bases, J lost 6 bases, and 14 bases lay in between. As DNA, the CDR3 is TGTGCCAGCAGCCCCAGGGTGGGGGATGAAAAACTGTTTTTT. It encodes CASSPRVGDEKLFF.

The chain links TRBV11-2 to TRBJ2-7; unclear D gene. The V and J ends lost 6 bases and 0 bases respectively, with 6 bases between them. Germline V gene sequence: CDR1 SGHAT, CDR2 FQNNGV. This CDR3 is built from 12 residues. The CDR3 DNA sequence: TGTGCCAGCAGATCCAGCTCCTACGAGCAGTACTTC. Residues: CASRSSSYEQYF.

The V and J genes are TRBV2 and TRBJ1-2, with D hard to call. This CDR3 has 12 residues. Trimming shortened V by 1 base and J by 6 bases, and 6 bases separated the two germline ends. Germline lookup yields CDR1 SNHLY and CDR2 FYNNEI. CDR3 in DNA: TGTGCCAGCAGTGAAGATAATAATGGCTACACCTTC. It encodes CASSEDNNGYTF.

This chain uses TRBV20-1 with TRBJ1-5; unclear D gene. The V end lost 2 bases, the J end lost 0 bases, and 17 bases lay between the germline ends. The CDR3 has 17 amino acids. CDR1 DFQATT and CDR2 SNEGSKA come from the germline V gene (reference sequence). This CDR3 is CSARLLLGRNSNQPQHF. CDR3 nucleotide sequence: TGCAGTGCTAGATTACTATTGGGGAGAAATAGCAATCAGCCCCAGCATTTT.

V usage is TRBV12-3 or TRBV12-4 and J usage is TRBJ1-1; D not certain. The ends were cut back, 1 base at V and 6 bases at J, with 3 bases in the middle. The CDR3 has 11 residues. This CDR3 is CASSLGPEAFF. The CDR3 DNA sequence: TGTGCCAGCAGTTTAGGGCCTGAAGCTTTCTTT.

This chain uses TRBV14 with TRBJ1-1; TRBD1 is a possible D gene (6 bases). Trimming took off 5 bases at V and 4 bases at J, with 14 bases between the two ends. The CDR3 loop spans 14 amino acids. Germline values: CDR1 SGHDN, CDR2 FVKESK. The CDR3 loop is CASSRTGPATEAFF. In DNA, the CDR3 is TGTGCCAGCAGCAGAACAGGGCCGGCCACTGAAGCTTTCTTT.

This clonotype came up a few times. This chain uses TRBV7-9 with TRBJ1-1; 11 bases are shared with TRBD1. The trim removed 1 base at V and 1 base at J, leaving 14 bases unmatched. Germline assignment: CDR1 SEHNR and CDR2 FQNEAQ (reference sequence). CDR3 size: 20 residues. Here the CDR3 reads CASSLGSITGQGVRNTEAFF. The CDR3 bases are TGTGCCAGCAGCTTAGGTTCTATTACGGGACAGGGGGTGCGGAACACTGAAGCTTTCTTT.

In its sample, this clonotype was seen a few times. This chain joins TRBV19 and TRBJ2-1; D unresolved. CDR1 and CDR2 (germline): LNHDA, SQIVND (reference sequence). The V and J ends lost 7 bases and 6 bases respectively, with 16 bases between them. The CDR3 length is 14 residues. The CDR3 DNA reads as TGTGCCAGTACTTGGGATCGGATGGCCAATGAGCAGTTCTTC. Translation gives CASTWDRMANEQFF. Together with reference TRBV19 and TRBJ2-1, the CDR3 gives the full variable domain: DGGITQSPKYLFRKEGQNVTLSCEQNLNHDAMYWYRQDPGQGLRLIYYSQIVNDFQKGDIAEGYSVSREKKESFPLTVTSAQKNPTAFYLCASTWDRMANEQFFGPGTRLTVL.

This clonotype was picked up a small number of times. The chain joins TRBV12-3 or TRBV12-4 to TRBJ2-7; tentative D call: TRBD1 (6 bases). V was pared by 5 bases and J by 6 bases, with 14 bases between. This CDR3 region has 13 residues. Here the CDR3 DNA reads TGTGCCAGCAGTAGCACAGGGTTGGGCGAGCAGTACTTC. Its translation: CASSSTGLGEQYF.

This clonotype was seen repeatedly, ten times or more. The chain employs TRBV12-3 or TRBV12-4 and TRBJ2-7; 10 bases map to TRBD2. V trimming: 5 bases; J trimming: 5 bases; junction bases outside the gene matches: 6. The CDR3 sequence is 14 residues long. CDR3 sequence: CASSPGLAPNEQYF. The DNA for the CDR3 is TGTGCCAGCAGTCCGGGACTAGCGCCCAACGAGCAGTACTTC.

The chain carries TRBV12-3 or TRBV12-4 and TRBJ1-5; D gene ambiguous. The CDR3 runs to 12 residues. Trimming shortened V by 5 bases and J by 5 bases, and 7 bases separated the two germline ends. The CDR3 here is CASSRGHQPQHF. CDR3 nucleotides: TGTGCCAGCAGTCGAGGGCATCAGCCCCAGCATTTT.

The chain couples TRBV6-6 to TRBJ2-3; 8 bases are a match to TRBD2. Looked up from germline, CDR1 is MNHNY and CDR2 is SVGAGI (reference sequence). CDR3 size: 15 residues. The J segment lost 3 bases and the V segment lost 5 bases, leaving 7 bases of the junction unmatched. The CDR3, as DNA: TGTGCCAGCAGTACGACGGGACTAGAAACAGATACGCAGTATTTT. Protein product: CASSTTGLETDTQYF.

The chain links TRBV6-6 to TRBJ1-1; the D is unclear. This CDR3 has 14 amino acids. CDR1 and CDR2 from the germline V gene are MNHNY and SVGAGI (reference sequence). V was cut by 0 bases and J by 3 bases, with 8 bases left in between. The CDR3 loop is CASSYSVGDTEAFF. The CDR3 DNA follows: TGTGCCAGCAGTTACTCTGTCGGGGACACTGAAGCTTTCTTT.

The CDR3 loop is CASSLGVFSRGTQYF. The CDR3 DNA reads TGTGCCAGCAGCTTGGGCGTGTTCTCCCGCGGTACGCAGTATTTT. The rearrangement joins TRBV5-4 to TRBJ2-3; D is uncertain. V was shortened by 0 bases and J by 8 bases, with 16 bases between the two germline ends. The CDR3 covers 15 residues. Per germline, CDR1 SGHNT and CDR2 YYREEE (reference sequence).

The rearrangement uses TRBV6-1 and TRBJ2-1; a weak D match, TRBD1 (5 bases). This CDR3 has 16 amino acids. V dropped 1 base and J dropped 4 bases, with 14 bases sitting between them. The germline gives CDR1 MNHNS, CDR2 SASEGT. For the CDR3, the DNA is TGTGCCAGCAGTGAAGTATCAGGGAAAGCTTACAATGAGCAGTTCTTC. This translates into CASSEVSGKAYNEQFF.

This chain links TRBV7-6 with TRBJ2-1, with unresolved D. Germline assignment: CDR1 SGHVS and CDR2 FNYEAQ. The CDR3 covers 15 residues. The ends were cut back, 1 base at V and 4 bases at J, with 11 bases in the middle. Here the CDR3 reads CASSLVPSPYNEQFF. As DNA, the CDR3 is TGTGCCAGCAGCTTAGTTCCCTCCCCTTACAATGAGCAGTTCTTC. Full variable domain (missing parts from reference TRBV7-6 and TRBJ2-1): GAGVSQSPRYKVTKRGQDVALRCDPISGHVSLYWYRQALGQGPEFLTYFNYEAQQDKSGLPNDRFSAERPEGSISTLTIQRTEQRDSAMYRCASSLVPSPYNEQFFGPGTRLTVL.

This clonotype was picked up many times. The chain recombines TRBV7-9 with TRBJ1-1; D remains unclear. The germline V and J ends were trimmed by 4 bases and 2 bases, with 5 bases remaining between them. Per germline, CDR1 SEHNR and CDR2 FQNEAQ (reference sequence). This CDR3 has 12 residues. The CDR3 DNA reads TGTGCCAGCAGCTATTTTAACACTGAAGCTTTCTTT. The encoded protein is CASSYFNTEAFF.

The chain combines TRBV20-1 with TRBJ2-3, with TRBD2 matching 8 bases. The germline V gene has CDR1 DFQATT and CDR2 SNEGSKA (reference sequence). CDR3 length equals 12 residues. With 6 bases clipped from V and 5 bases from J, the junction kept 4 bases outside the gene matches. The CDR3 DNA follows: TGCAGTGCCCAGCGGGGGAGAGATACGCAGTATTTT. This sequence encodes CSAQRGRDTQYF.

J is TRBJ1-1 and V is TRBV4-2; D remains unclear. The CDR3 sequence is 12 residues long. Germline assignment: CDR1 LGHNA and CDR2 YNFKEQ. Trimming removed 1 base from V and 3 bases from J, with 3 bases in between. The CDR3 DNA follows: TGTGCCAGCAGCCAAGGGGACACTGAAGCTTTCTTT. This encodes CASSQGDTEAFF.

Concerning this clonotype: Germline and junction disagree at one end, which may indicate a read error. The J gene is TRBJ2-7, the V gene TRBV7-6; D might be TRBD2 (5 bases). The CDR3 sequence is 13 residues long. Per germline, CDR1 SGHVS and CDR2 FNYEAQ. CDR3 sequence: CASSLTEGHEQHF. CDR3 nucleotides: TGTGCCAGCAGCCTTACTGAGGGTCACGAGCAGCACTTC. Full variable domain (outside the CDR3, taken from reference TRBV7-6 and TRBJ2-7): GAGVSQSPRYKVTKRGQDVALRCDPISGHVSLYWYRQALGQGPEFLTYFNYEAQQDKSGLPNDRFSAERPEGSISTLTIQRTEQRDSAMYRCASSLTEGHEQHFGPGTRLTVT.

This clonotype was detected a few times. The chain couples TRBV2 to TRBJ2-3; D gene uncertain. Trimming pared 4 bases from V and 3 bases from J, leaving 8 bases between. Germline CDR1 reads SNHLY; CDR2 reads FYNNEI. The CDR3 covers 13 residues. DNA of the CDR3: TGTGCCAGCAGTGGTGACACGACAGATACGCAGTATTTT. This translates into CASSGDTTDTQYF.

Concerning this clonotype itself: Just one base apart from a much larger clone, this may be a read error. The chain joins TRBV14 to TRBJ2-5; D might be TRBD2 (6 bases). Per the germline V gene, CDR1 is SGHDN and CDR2 is FVKESK. CDR3 length: 13 amino acids. The CDR3 nucleotides read TGTACCAGCAGCCGGGACTTGAGGGAGACCCAGTACTTC. Its protein is CTSSRDLRETQYF.

This chain links TRBV7-9 with TRBJ2-5; 8 positions agree with TRBD2. The germline V gene has CDR1 SEHNR and CDR2 FQNEAQ (reference sequence). The V segment lost 4 bases and the J segment 4 bases; nucleotides outside the gene matches: 5. There are 14 residues in the CDR3. The DNA for the CDR3 is TGTGCCAGCAGCTACATAGCGGGGATAGAGACCCAGTACTTC. Protein product: CASSYIAGIETQYF.

This clonotype was picked up many times. The gene calls are TRBV11-3 and TRBJ2-1, with D hard to call. The V gene's germline CDR1 is SGHNT and CDR2 YENEEA. The CDR3 is made up of 16 amino acids. Trimming took off 5 bases at V and 7 bases at J, with 21 bases between the two ends. CDR3 amino acids: CASSRLGPPPPNEQFF. CDR3 DNA sequence: TGTGCCAGCAGCCGACTTGGGCCCCCACCCCCAAATGAGCAGTTCTTC.

V gene TRBV4-1 combines with J gene TRBJ2-3, with 7 bases identical to TRBD2. The CDR3 has 17 amino acids. J was trimmed by 2 bases and V by 0 bases; bases with no gene match: 8. Germline loops: CDR1 MGHRA, CDR2 YSYEKL. CDR3 protein: CASSQEGSSGHTDTQYF. CDR3 in DNA: TGCGCCAGCAGCCAAGAGGGATCTAGCGGCCACACAGATACGCAGTATTTT.

J is TRBJ1-3 and V is TRBV7-8; D uncertain. The CDR3 extends over 17 amino acids. V dropped 1 base and J dropped 0 bases, with 13 bases sitting between them. Germline loops: CDR1 SGHVS, CDR2 FQNEAQ. CDR3 coding DNA: TGTGCCAGCAGCTTAGATCCCCAACCAGGCTCTGGAAACACCATATATTTT. This translates into CASSLDPQPGSGNTIYF.